This T cell receptor (beta chain) is drawn from a study of beta chain features in type 1 diabetes. Study findings and constraints: Patients and controls would be equally affected if PCR favored shorter templates.

Remarks on this clone: Antigen: not known.

TCRB transcripts that were expressed got sequenced, as all of the isolated RNA had been reverse transcribed. Clones were sequenced by immunoSEQ multiplex PCR, and TCRdb holds only the in-frame ones, with some missing. The table includes around 250,000 clones, 68% detected once. This CDR3 has 19 residues. Germline V gene lookup returns CDR1 SGDLS and CDR2 YYNGEE. Trimming cost V 0 bases and J 0 bases; bases outside gene matches: 10. Once sorted, every population was more than 95% pure. Material: naive CD4+ T cells from blood. The clonotype originates from a man aged 25 to 40 in good health. This chain connects TRBV9 to TRBJ2-1; 9 nucleotides match TRBD2. The CDR3 here is CASSVVGTSGRSSYNEQFF. CDR3 in DNA: TGTGCCAGCAGCGTAGTAGGAACTAGCGGGCGTAGCTCCTACAATGAGCAGTTCTTC. Based on the CDR3 plus reference TRBV9 and TRBJ2-1, the full variable domain is DSGVTQTPKHLITATGQRVTLRCSPRSGDLSVYWYQQSLDQGLQFLIQYYNGEERAKGNILERFSAQQFPDLHSELNLSSLELGDSALYFCASSVVGTSGRSSYNEQFFGPGTRLTVL.